This T cell receptor beta chain came from a study of early T cells in non-severe SARS-CoV-2 infection. TCRdb used MiXCR to reprocess the 5' RACE reads, holding one entry per CDR3 protein. The top ten hold roughly 4% of the sample, which has about 26,000 distinct CDR3 sequences, 5% to 6.5% seen once. Regarding this clonotype: This may stem from a read error, because a much larger clone lies one nucleotide away.

The germline gives CDR1 KGHDR, CDR2 SFDVKD. This CDR3 has 16 residues. This chain connects TRBV24-1 to TRBJ1-2; 9 nucleotides match TRBD1. The source is an adult who was a healthcare worker with PCR-confirmed SARS-CoV-2 infection or an uninfected control (not recorded which). Sample: whole blood. In nucleotides, the CDR3 is TGTACCACCAGTGATACAGGACAGGGGTCGGGCTATGGCTACACCTTC. This codes for CTTSDTGQGSGYGYTF.